The 11 T cell receptor beta chains listed next were all sequenced from one sample in a study of CD8 T cells in Susac syndrome. Random hexamers primed reverse transcription of roughly 0.45 to 1 ug RNA. MiXCR, run by TCRdb on the immunoSEQ multiplex PCR reads, gives a single entry per CDR3 protein. The table lists hundreds of thousands of distinct CDR3 sequences, approximately 85% of them singletons. Sequenced material: CD8+ T cells from PBMCs. Every receptor here comes from a human donor with multiple sclerosis.

V gene TRBV11-3 combines with J gene TRBJ2-1, with TRBD2 as a possible D gene (5 bases). Trimming cost V 11 bases and J 8 bases, with 16 bases left between them. The CDR3 has 12 residues. Germline values: CDR1 SGHNT, CDR2 YENEEA. The CDR3, as DNA: TGTGCCGCTGACTCATCAGCGGATGAGCAGTTCTTC. Its translation: CAADSSADEQFF.

This clonotype came up a few times. The V and J genes are TRBV6-1 and TRBJ2-7; 11 bases match TRBD2. V dropped 5 bases and J dropped 3; count of bases not matched to a gene: 3. Germline V gene lookup returns CDR1 MNHNS and CDR2 SASEGT. CDR3 size: 14 residues. CDR3: CASSSLAGVYEQYF. For the CDR3, the DNA is TGTGCCAGCAGTTCACTAGCGGGAGTCTACGAGCAGTACTTC.

The gene calls are TRBV7-9 and TRBJ2-5; D unresolved. CDR1 SEHNR and CDR2 FQNEAQ come from the germline V gene (reference sequence). CDR3 length: 13 residues. V gave up 1 base and J gave up 0 bases, with 3 bases separating them. The CDR3 bases are TGTGCCAGCAGCTTAGAGTACCAAGAGACCCAGTACTTC. Translated, it gives CASSLEYQETQYF.

This sequence joins TRBV27 and TRBJ2-7; tentative D call: TRBD2 (6 bases). Germline V gene sequence: CDR1 MNHEY, CDR2 SMNVEV (reference sequence). Trimming cost V 0 bases and J 6 bases, with 15 bases left between them. This CDR3 region has 15 residues. Written as DNA, the CDR3 is TGTGCCAGCAGTTTATCAGGGCAGGGAGGCGGCGAGCAGTACTTC. It yields the protein CASSLSGQGGGEQYF.

The V and J genes are TRBV12-3 or TRBV12-4 and TRBJ1-5; TRBD1 matches 10 bases. V shed 6 bases, J shed 5 bases, and the junction held 7 bases outside the gene matches. CDR3 length: 15 residues. The CDR3 here is CASRKGQGMDQPQHF. CDR3 sequence (DNA): TGTGCCAGCAGAAAGGGACAGGGGATGGATCAGCCCCAGCATTTT.

This clonotype was seen a single time. The chain joins TRBV13 to TRBJ2-1; D uncertain. CDR3 length equals 13 residues. V lost 5 bases, J lost 5 bases, and 10 bases lay in between. Germline CDR1 PRHDT, CDR2 FYEKMQ (reference sequence). For the CDR3, the DNA is TGTGCCAGCAGCAGCTGGGGAAACAATGAGCAGTTCTTC. It translates to CASSSWGNNEQFF.

This rearrangement joins TRBV20-1 to TRBJ2-7, with 10 nucleotides matching TRBD1. The germline V gene encodes CDR1 DFQATT and CDR2 SNEGSKA (reference sequence). This CDR3 is 13 amino acids long. Trimming took 5 bases from V and 4 from J; bases not matched to a gene: 5. CDR3 nucleotides: TGCAGTGCTGCGGGACAGGGGTGGTACGAGCAGTACTTC. This codes for CSAAGQGWYEQYF.

This clonotype occurred a few times. In nucleotides, the CDR3 is TGTGCCAGCAGTTTAGTGGGAAACAATGAGCAGTTCTTC. Translated, it gives CASSLVGNNEQFF. V is TRBV12-3 or TRBV12-4 and J is TRBJ2-1; the D is unclear. The CDR3 spans 13 residues. Between the trimmed V and J ends, which lost 1 base and 5 bases, there was a span of 6 bases.

This clonotype was observed a few times. The chain recombines TRBV6-1 with TRBJ2-2; no definite D call. This CDR3 has 14 amino acids. CDR1 is MNHNS, CDR2 SASEGT, per germline. V was cut by 2 bases and J by 3 bases, with 7 bases left in between. The CDR3 is CASSEPGDTGELFF. CDR3 in DNA: TGTGCCAGCAGTGAACCGGGTGACACCGGGGAGCTGTTTTTT.

The table lists this clonotype with a count of one. The V gene is TRBV28, the J gene TRBJ2-5; TRBD1 agrees at 9 bases. There are 15 residues in the CDR3. Germline trimming cut 2 bases from V and 5 bases from J; bases unmatched to any gene: 6. Germline values: CDR1 MDHEN, CDR2 SYDVKM. Written as DNA, the CDR3 is TGTGCCAGCAGTTTACCGTACAGGGGGCGGGAGACCCAGTACTTC. Encoded protein: CASSLPYRGRETQYF.

V is TRBV5-5 and J is TRBJ2-2, with TRBD1 matching 9 bases. V lost 3 bases, J lost 5 bases, and 5 bases stayed unmatched. This CDR3 contains 15 residues. Germline assignment: CDR1 SGHKS and CDR2 YYEKEE (reference sequence). CDR3 loop: CASSWGTGITGELFF. In DNA form, the CDR3 reads TGTGCCAGCAGCTGGGGGACAGGGATAACCGGGGAGCTGTTTTTT.